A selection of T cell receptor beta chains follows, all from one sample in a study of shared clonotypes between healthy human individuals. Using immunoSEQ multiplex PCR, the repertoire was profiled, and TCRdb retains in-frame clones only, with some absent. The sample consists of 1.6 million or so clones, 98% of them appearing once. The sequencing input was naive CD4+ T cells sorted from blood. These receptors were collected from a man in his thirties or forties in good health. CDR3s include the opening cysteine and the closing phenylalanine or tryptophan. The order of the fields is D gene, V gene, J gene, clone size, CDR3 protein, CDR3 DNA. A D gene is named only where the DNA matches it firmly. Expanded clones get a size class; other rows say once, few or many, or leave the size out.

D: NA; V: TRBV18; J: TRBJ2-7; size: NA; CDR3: CASSPLDGYEQYF; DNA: TGTGCCAGCTCACCGCTAGACGGCTACGAGCAGTACTTC
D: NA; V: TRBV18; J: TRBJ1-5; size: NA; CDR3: CASSPLTGDQPQHF; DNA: TGTGCCAGCTCACCACTAACAGGCGATCAGCCCCAGCATTTT
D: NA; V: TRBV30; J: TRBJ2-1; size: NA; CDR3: CAWSVSGFSSNEQFF; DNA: TGTGCCTGGAGTGTAAGCGGGTTTTCTTCGAATGAGCAGTTCTTC
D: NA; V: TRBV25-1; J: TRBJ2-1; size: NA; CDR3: CASSESGSPNEQFF; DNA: TGTGCCAGCAGTGAATCCGGCTCCCCCAATGAGCAGTTCTTC
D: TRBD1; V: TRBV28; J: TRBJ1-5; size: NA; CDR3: CASSDRANQPQHF; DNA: TGTGCCAGCAGCGACAGGGCCAATCAGCCCCAGCATTTT
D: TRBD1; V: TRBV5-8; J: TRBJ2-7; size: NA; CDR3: CASSQDRGRGYEQYF; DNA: TGTGCCAGCAGCCAAGACAGGGGCCGGGGGTACGAGCAGTACTTC
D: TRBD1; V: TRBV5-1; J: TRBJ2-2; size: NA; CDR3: CASSPGQGNTGELFF; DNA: TGCGCCAGCAGCCCTGGACAGGGGAACACCGGGGAGCTGTTTTTT
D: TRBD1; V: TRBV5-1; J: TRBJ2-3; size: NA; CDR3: CATGRTGSTDTQYF; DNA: TGCGCCACCGGACGGACAGGGAGCACAGATACGCAGTATTTT
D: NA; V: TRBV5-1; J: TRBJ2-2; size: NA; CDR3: CASSGGERELFF; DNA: TGCGCCAGCAGCGGAGGGGAGCGGGAGCTGTTTTTT
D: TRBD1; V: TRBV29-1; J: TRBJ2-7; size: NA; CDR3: CSVEVGGEYEQYF; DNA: TGCAGCGTTGAAGTAGGGGGCGAGTACGAGCAGTACTTC
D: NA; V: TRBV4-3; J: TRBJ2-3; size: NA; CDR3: CASRTRVDTQYF; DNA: TGCGCCAGCCGCACCAGGGTGGATACGCAGTATTTT
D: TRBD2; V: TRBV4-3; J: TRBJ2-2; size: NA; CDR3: CASSQDGASGRAIAGELFF; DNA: TGCGCCAGCAGCCAAGATGGCGCTAGCGGGAGGGCCATCGCCGGGGAGCTGTTTTTT
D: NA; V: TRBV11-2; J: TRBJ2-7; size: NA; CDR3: CASSSPRGKNEQYF; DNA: TGTGCCAGCAGCTCACCTAGGGGGAAGAACGAGCAGTACTTC
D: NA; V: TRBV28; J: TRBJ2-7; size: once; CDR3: CASQLIHEQYF; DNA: TGTGCCAGCCAGTTGATCCACGAGCAGTACTTC
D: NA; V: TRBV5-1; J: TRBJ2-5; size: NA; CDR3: CASSRTALGETQYF; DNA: TGCGCCAGCAGCCGCACGGCGTTAGGGGAGACCCAGTACTTC
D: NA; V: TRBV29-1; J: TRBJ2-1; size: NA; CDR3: CSVVAGNPPNEQFF; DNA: TGCAGCGTTGTGGCGGGAAACCCCCCCAATGAGCAGTTCTTC
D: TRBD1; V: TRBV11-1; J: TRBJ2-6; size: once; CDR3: CARSRDRGAHSGANVLTF; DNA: TGTGCCAGGAGCCGGGACAGGGGAGCCCACTCTGGGGCCAACGTCCTGACTTTC
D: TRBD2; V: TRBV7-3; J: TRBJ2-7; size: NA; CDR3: CASSLRLAGDEQYF; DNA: TGTGCCAGCAGCTTAAGACTAGCGGGAGACGAGCAGTACTTC
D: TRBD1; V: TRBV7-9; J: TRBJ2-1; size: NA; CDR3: CASSFTGQAEQFF; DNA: TGTGCCAGCAGCTTCACGGGACAGGCGGAGCAGTTCTTC
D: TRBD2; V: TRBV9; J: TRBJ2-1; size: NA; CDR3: CASSPRTSGSNGEQFF; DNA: TGTGCCAGCAGCCCTCGGACTAGCGGGAGTAATGGTGAGCAGTTCTTC
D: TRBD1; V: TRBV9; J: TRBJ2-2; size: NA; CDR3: CASSPEVGTGPTGELFF; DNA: TGTGCCAGCAGCCCCGAGGTCGGGACAGGGCCCACCGGGGAGCTGTTTTTT
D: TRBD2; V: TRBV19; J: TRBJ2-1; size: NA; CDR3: CASSIGGTINNEQFF; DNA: TGTGCCAGTAGTATAGGAGGGACTATTAACAATGAGCAGTTCTTC